Reported below is one T cell receptor beta chain. Per the study methods: Nucleated cell number was recorded as an estimate derived from reference gene primer amplification. Assay used: immunoSEQ multiplex PCR; TCRdb lists only in-frame clones, some missing. V and J calls and clone size come straight from that table; D and trimming were deduced from the DNA. The sample lists some 50,000 clones, just under 85% occurring once. These data originate in a study of blood T cell repertoires in COVID-19. In the study overall: Samples taken during acute and convalescent COVID-19 were collected in the United States, Italy and Spain. PBMCs, B-cell-depleted T cells, or T cells were the source of the cDNA or gDNA that made up the material.

Trimming took 6 bases from V and 5 from J; bases not matched to a gene: 12. The CDR3 contains 16 residues. CDR1 and CDR2 from the germline V gene are LGHNA and YNFKEQ. The chain employs TRBV4-2 and TRBJ1-5; the match to TRBD1 covers 8 bases. This TCR was recovered from a human donor in a cohort sampled during active COVID-19. The sample consisted of peripheral blood. The CDR3 nucleotides read TGTGCCAGCAGAGATCAGGGGGCCGGGGCGCATCAGCCCCAGCATTTT. This sequence encodes CASRDQGAGAHQPQHF.